This T cell receptor (beta chain) comes out of a study of Graves' ophthalmopathy and Graves' hyperthyroidism. Study-level findings and limits: This model predicted ophthalmopathy progression (sensitivity around 71%, specificity around 72%).

This clonotype was detected many times. Its antigen is as yet unknown. Newly diagnosed hyperthyroidism donors, aged 18 to 65, duration under 2 months. Other autoimmune diseases, uncontrolled infections, pregnancy and lactation each led to patient exclusion. The CDR3 is 14 amino acids. Trimming removed 2 bases from V and 5 bases from J, with 14 bases in between. The V gene's germline CDR1 is SGHKS and CDR2 YYEKEE (reference sequence). Amplification of the TCR beta CDR3 regions used RNA transcripts (as template). The first-round RT-PCR employed HTBI primers together with the Qiagen OneStep RT-PCR kit. A multiplex PCR was then performed as the second round. TCRdb called the multiplex PCR reads again in MiXCR, with one record for every CDR3 protein. The sample includes over a million distinct CDR3 sequences, about two fifths of them seen just once.

This chain joins TRBV5-5 and TRBJ2-7; D perhaps matches TRBD1 (5 bases). Sequenced input: peripheral blood or thyroid tissue (not recorded which). This receptor was obtained from an adult man with Graves' hyperthyroidism. The CDR3 sequence is CASSFLQAMDEQYF. The CDR3 DNA reads as TGTGCCAGCAGCTTCTTACAGGCTATGGACGAGCAGTACTTC.